The next 19 T cell receptor beta chains were all read from a single sample in a study of blood T cell repertoires in COVID-19. The protocol was immunoSEQ multiplex PCR, while the TCRdb copy is restricted to in-frame clones and leaves out a portion. Of about 78,000 clones listed, approximately 86% are singletons. The sample taken for sequencing was peripheral blood. The receptors derive from a middle-aged man with active or convalescent COVID-19.

The gene calls are TRBV14 and TRBJ2-3; a possible D gene is TRBD1 (6 bases). This CDR3 contains 17 residues. The V end lost 0 bases, the J end lost 0 bases, and 13 bases lay between the germline ends. Looked up from germline, CDR1 is SGHDN and CDR2 is FVKESK. CDR3 coding DNA: TGTGCCAGCAGCCAAGATTGGGTCGACAGGAGCACAGATACGCAGTATTTT. Translating gives CASSQDWVDRSTDTQYF.

J is TRBJ2-3 and V is TRBV4-2; the match to TRBD2 covers 10 bases. CDR3 length: 17 residues. From germline, CDR1 is LGHNA and CDR2 YNFKEQ. V shed 1 base, J shed 2 bases, and the junction held 6 bases outside the gene matches. The CDR3 spells CASSQALAGATTDTQYF. CDR3 sequence (DNA): TGTGCCAGCAGCCAAGCGCTAGCGGGGGCGACCACAGATACGCAGTATTTT.

The chain is built from TRBV24-1 and TRBJ2-2; maybe TRBD2 (6 bases). The V gene's germline CDR1 is KGHDR and CDR2 SFDVKD. The CDR3 totals 18 residues. Trimming cost V 7 bases and J 1 base, with 21 bases left between them. CDR3 in DNA: TGTGCCACCAGCCCCCCTACGGGGCTAGCGATGAACACCGGGGAGCTGTTTTTT. Amino acid sequence: CATSPPTGLAMNTGELFF.

The chain carries TRBV28 and TRBJ1-5, with D possibly TRBD1 on 6 matching bases. Trimming shortened V by 3 bases and J by 2 bases, and 14 bases separated the two germline ends. The CDR3 is made up of 16 amino acids. Germline CDR1 is MDHEN and CDR2 is SYDVKM. This chain's CDR3 is CASSFQQGMGNQPQHF. CDR3 DNA: TGTGCCAGCAGTTTCCAACAGGGTATGGGCAATCAGCCCCAGCATTTT.

CDR3 coding DNA: TGTGCCAGCAGCCCGGACAGGGACACCGGGGAGCTGTTTTTT. Translation: CASSPDRDTGELFF. This chain connects TRBV7-8 to TRBJ2-2; the match to TRBD1 covers 8 bases. Germline values: CDR1 SGHVS, CDR2 FQNEAQ. The CDR3 contains 14 residues. J was trimmed by 3 bases and V by 5 bases; bases with no gene match: 2.

The V gene is TRBV12-3 or TRBV12-4, the J gene TRBJ2-1; D not certain. Deletions cut 5 bases from V and 9 bases from J, with 14 bases between. The CDR3 spans 13 residues. Written as DNA, the CDR3 is TGTGCCAGCAGTCAAGTCCTAACCGGTGAGCAGTTCTTC. Protein: CASSQVLTGEQFF.

The rearrangement joins TRBV7-9 to TRBJ1-6; 7 bases fit TRBD1. The ends lost 4 bases at V and 0 bases at J; junction bases unmatched: 9. The CDR3 has 18 residues. Germline V gives CDR1 SEHNR, CDR2 FQNEAQ (reference sequence). The CDR3 DNA follows: TGTGCCAGCAGCTATAACAGGGGCCAAAGCTCCTATAATTCACCCCTCCACTTT. Amino acid sequence: CASSYNRGQSSYNSPLHF.

The rearrangement uses TRBV4-3 and TRBJ2-2, with 7 bases identical to TRBD1. Germline CDR1 LGHNA, CDR2 YSLEER. The CDR3 loop spans 15 amino acids. The V segment lost 4 bases and the J segment 1 base; nucleotides outside the gene matches: 3. The CDR3 sequence is CASSPGTENTGELFF. CDR3 coding DNA: TGCGCCAGCAGCCCCGGGACAGAGAACACCGGGGAGCTGTTTTTT.

The chain joins TRBV7-2 to TRBJ2-4, with 9 bases fitting TRBD2. Trimming cost V 5 bases and J 0 bases; bases outside gene matches: 8. The CDR3 is 17 residues long. The germline CDR1 and CDR2 sequences are SGHTA and FQGNSA. CDR3 region: CASSPVAGELAKNIQYF. The DNA for the CDR3 is TGTGCCAGCAGCCCCGTAGCGGGGGAGCTAGCCAAAAACATTCAGTACTTC.

The chain has TRBV10-3 and TRBJ1-5; tentatively, D is TRBD1 (6 bases). Germline assignment: CDR1 ENHRY and CDR2 SYGVKD. CDR3 length: 15 residues. The ends were cut back, 2 bases at V and 0 bases at J, with 8 bases in the middle. CDR3 region: CAISERTDSNQPQHF. The CDR3 DNA follows: TGTGCCATCAGTGAGCGGACAGATAGCAATCAGCCCCAGCATTTT.

The chain combines TRBV5-4 with TRBJ1-2; 7 nucleotides line up with TRBD1. Germline V lookup: CDR1 SGHNT, CDR2 YYREEE (reference sequence). This CDR3 comprises 16 residues. V gave up 0 bases and J gave up 8 bases; unmatched junction bases: 13. This chain's CDR3 is CASSLARGTGVGGYTF. CDR3 DNA: TGTGCCAGCAGCTTGGCCCGAGGTACAGGGGTAGGAGGCTACACCTTC. The full variable domain, in which reference TRBV5-4 and TRBJ1-2 provide the parts outside the CDR3, is ETGVTQSPTHLIKTRGQQVTLRCSSQSGHNTVSWYQQALGQGPQFIFQYYREEENGRGNFPPRFSGLQFPNYSSELNVNALELDDSALYLCASSLARGTGVGGYTFGSGTRLTVV.

The gene calls are TRBV6-5 and TRBJ1-5; TRBD1 is a possible D gene (5 bases). The CDR3 is 14 residues long. Trimming left V 6 bases short and J 0 bases short, with 9 bases between. The germline CDR1 and CDR2 sequences are MNHEY and SVGAGI. CDR3 sequence: CASSLRDSNQPQHF. CDR3 coding DNA: TGTGCCAGCAGCCTCAGGGATAGCAATCAGCCCCAGCATTTT.

This clone was recorded once. This sequence joins TRBV5-4 and TRBJ1-6; D might be TRBD1 (5 bases). Germline lookup yields CDR1 SGHNT and CDR2 YYREEE (reference sequence). The CDR3 is 16 residues long. The V end was cut by 4 bases, the J end by 6 bases, with 17 bases between. The CDR3 here is CASSAGLLEGNSPLHF. The CDR3 bases are TGTGCCAGCAGCGCGGGACTCCTGGAGGGTAATTCACCCCTCCACTTT.

The rearrangement links TRBV10-3 to TRBJ1-1; TRBD1 might be the D (5 bases). The CDR3 runs to 13 residues. Germline V gives CDR1 ENHRY, CDR2 SYGVKD. The ends were cut back, 11 bases at V and 4 bases at J, with 17 bases in the middle. DNA for the CDR3: TGTGCCGCCCGCACTCCGGGGGGCACTGAAGCTTTCTTT. The encoded protein is CAARTPGGTEAFF.

The chain joins TRBV7-2 to TRBJ1-2; 10 positions match TRBD1. CDR1 SGHTA and CDR2 FQGNSA come from the germline V gene. CDR3 size: 16 residues. The junction had 15 bases not matched to a gene; V was cut back by 5 bases and J by 9 bases. CDR3 DNA sequence: TGTGCCAGCAGCATCACCGGGACAGGGGTCGGCAAGAGCTACACCTTC. Protein product: CASSITGTGVGKSYTF.

The CDR3 sequence: CASSLSTGAYEQYF. The CDR3 region has the DNA TGTGCCAGCAGCTTATCCACAGGGGCCTACGAGCAGTACTTC. The rearrangement uses TRBV7-9 and TRBJ2-7; 7 bases agree with TRBD1. The CDR3 length is 14 residues. V lost 2 bases and J lost 2; bases outside the gene matches: 3. CDR1 and CDR2 (germline): SEHNR, FQNEAQ (reference sequence).

The rearrangement joins TRBV3-1 (or the pseudogene TRBV3-2) to TRBJ1-3, with D perhaps matching TRBD1 (5 bases). The CDR3 is made up of 16 amino acids. Trimming stripped 5 bases from V and 0 bases from J, with 14 bases between. Germline V gene sequence: CDR1 LGHDT, CDR2 YNNKEL (reference sequence). CDR3 in amino acids: CASSMGGGPSGNTIYF. CDR3 bases: TGTGCCAGCAGCATGGGGGGGGGACCCTCTGGAAACACCATATATTTT.

CDR3 amino acids: CASSSGTRQFF. The CDR3 DNA sequence: TGTGCCAGCAGCTCCGGGACTCGGCAGTTCTTC. The chain recombines TRBV3-1 (or the pseudogene TRBV3-2) with TRBJ2-1; TRBD2 is a possible D gene (6 bases). V gave up 5 bases and J gave up 12 bases, with 11 bases separating them. Germline V CDR1 and CDR2: LGHDT, YNNKEL (reference sequence). The CDR3 is 11 residues long.

The chain combines TRBV7-9 with TRBJ1-1, with 8 bases matching TRBD1. V lost 4 bases and J lost 1; bases outside the gene matches: 5. The CDR3 has 15 amino acids. The germline CDR1 and CDR2 sequences are SEHNR and FQNEAQ (reference sequence). DNA for the CDR3: TGTGCCAGCAGCTCCCCCGGGACAGGGAACACTGAAGCTTTCTTT. Protein: CASSSPGTGNTEAFF.